This is a list of T cell receptor beta chains from one sample in a study of T cell responses to AZD1222 COVID-19 vaccine. Assay used: immunoSEQ multiplex PCR; TCRdb lists only in-frame clones, some missing. The sample has about 150,000 clones; 70% to 90% are singletons. This specimen was peripheral blood, taken on day 0 of AZD1222 vaccination. These TCRs come from an adult in good health. The CDR3 runs from the conserved cysteine through the conserved F or W. D genes are given only for firm matches. The size of a clone is reported for some rows only, either as once, few or many, or as a class for expanded clones.

d_call	j_call	clone_size	v_call	cdr3_nt	cdr3_aa
-	TRBJ1-5	-	TRBV5-5	TGTGCCAGCAGCTTGGAAAGGGGACTCGATAGCAATCAGCCCCAGCATTTT	CASSLERGLDSNQPQHF
TRBD1	TRBJ1-2	-	TRBV12-3/TRBV12-4	TGTGCCAGCAGCCTCGGACAGGGCTATGGCTACACCTTC	CASSLGQGYGYTF
-	TRBJ2-3	-	TRBV6-1	TGTGCCAGCAGTGATTACAGGGAAGGAGATACGCAGTATTTT	CASSDYREGDTQYF
-	TRBJ2-3	-	TRBV9	TGTGCCAGCAGCGCCCCCCCCGCAGATACGCAGTATTTT	CASSAPPADTQYF
TRBD2	TRBJ2-2	-	TRBV5-8	TGTGCCAGCAGCCGCGCTGGGGGGAGGGCCACGAACGGGGAGCTGTTTTTT	CASSRAGGRATNGELFF
-	TRBJ1-2	-	TRBV4-1	TGCGCCAGCAGCCCGGAGGGCTATGGCTACACCTTC	CASSPEGYGYTF
-	TRBJ1-2	-	TRBV29-1	TGCAGCGTTGTGCAGGGAGGGGGAAACTATGGCTACACCTTC	CSVVQGGGNYGYTF
TRBD1	TRBJ1-2	-	TRBV6-6	TGTGCCAGCAGTCTCAAGACCCTACCGACAGGGGCCTATGGCTACACCTTC	CASSLKTLPTGAYGYTF
-	TRBJ2-1	-	TRBV5-1	TGCGCCAGCAGCTCGGAAGCTATGGCCTACAATGAGCAGTTCTTC	CASSSEAMAYNEQFF
-	TRBJ1-1	-	TRBV30	TGTGCCTGGACCGTCCTGACAGGGAACACTGAAGCTTTCTTT	CAWTVLTGNTEAFF
-	TRBJ1-3	-	TRBV10-2	TGCGCCAGCAGTGAATCAGGTGCCGGAAACACCATATATTTT	CASSESGAGNTIYF
-	TRBJ2-5	once	TRBV9	TGTGCCAGCAGTATCAGGGGGGGGCTCCAAGAGACCCAGTACTTC	CASSIRGGLQETQYF
-	TRBJ2-3	few	TRBV11-3	TGTGCCAGCAGCTCTCGACTTTTAGATACGCAGTATTTT	CASSSRLLDTQYF
TRBD1	TRBJ2-7	-	TRBV5-1	TGCGCCAGCAGCTTGGGGGACAGGGAGGTAAACGAGCAGTACTTC	CASSLGDREVNEQYF
TRBD1	TRBJ2-1	-	TRBV19	TGTGCCAGTAGTATTAGGGCGGGGACAGGGGCCGGTGAGCAGTTCTTC	CASSIRAGTGAGEQFF
-	TRBJ2-2	many	TRBV12-3/TRBV12-4	TGTGCCAGCAGTTTGGGTCCGGCCGGGGAGCTGTTTTTT	CASSLGPAGELFF
-	TRBJ1-2	-	TRBV6-5	TGTGCCAGCATTTCCGGGGGGACTGGTGGCTACACCTTC	CASISGGTGGYTF
-	TRBJ2-7	once	TRBV7-2	TGTGCCAGCAGTCCCTCGGGGTCCTACGAGCAGTACTTC	CASSPSGSYEQYF
TRBD1	TRBJ2-3	-	TRBV9	TGTGCCAGCAGCGGGCGACAGGGAGACACAGATACGCAGTATTTT	CASSGRQGDTDTQYF
-	TRBJ1-1	-	TRBV2	TGTGCCAGCAGTGAAGCGCCGGGACAAGAAGCTTTCTTT	CASSEAPGQEAFF
-	TRBJ2-7	-	TRBV4-1	TGCGCCAGCAGCCAGGCGACAAAGTCCTACGAGCAGTACTTC	CASSQATKSYEQYF
-	TRBJ2-5	-	TRBV5-1	TGCGCCAGCAGCTTGGCCGGGAACATCGGAGAGACCCAGTACTTC	CASSLAGNIGETQYF
TRBD1	TRBJ2-7	-	TRBV6-5	TGTGCCAGCAGACCCAGGGGGCCTGACTACGAGCAGTACTTC	CASRPRGPDYEQYF
-	TRBJ2-5	-	TRBV7-9	TGTGCCAGCAGCTTAGATTCGGCAGGGCGGGAGACCCAGTACTTC	CASSLDSAGRETQYF
TRBD1	TRBJ1-2	-	TRBV24-1	TGTGCCACCAGTGAGGGGGGGACAGGAGGCGCACCCTATGGCTACACCTTC	CATSEGGTGGAPYGYTF
-	TRBJ2-1	once	TRBV7-2	TGTGCCAGCAGCAGAAAGACAGGATCCTACAATGAGCAGTTCTTC	CASSRKTGSYNEQFF
-	TRBJ2-7	-	TRBV2	TGTGCCAGCGTTTTCGCCAGGAGCTCCTACGAGCAGTACTTC	CASVFARSSYEQYF
-	TRBJ1-1	-	TRBV30	TGTGCCTGGAGTGTACGGTGGAGGGTGGCGGCTGAAGCTTTCTTT	CAWSVRWRVAAEAFF